This T cell receptor beta chain was recovered during a study of brain T cells in children with intractable seizures. Produced via immunoSEQ multiplex PCR; TCRdb's table is partial and in-frame only. In the table there are hundreds of thousands of clones, roughly 92% of which are singletons. V was pared by 5 bases and J by 9 bases, with 6 bases of the junction left unmatched. CDR3 length: 14 residues. In germline, CDR1 is KGHSH, CDR2 LQKENI. This clone was observed once. Specified time point: blood from clinic visit 5 months post-surgery; TSC patient then seizure free. The chain is built from TRBV18 and TRBJ1-6, with 8 bases aligning to TRBD1. This clonotype originated in a boy under two years old with tuberous sclerosis and intractable seizures. Specimen: peripheral blood, collected more than 4 months after surgery. The CDR3 region is CASSYGQGSSPLHF. The CDR3, as DNA: TGTGCCAGCTCATATGGACAGGGAAGTTCACCCCTCCACTTT.